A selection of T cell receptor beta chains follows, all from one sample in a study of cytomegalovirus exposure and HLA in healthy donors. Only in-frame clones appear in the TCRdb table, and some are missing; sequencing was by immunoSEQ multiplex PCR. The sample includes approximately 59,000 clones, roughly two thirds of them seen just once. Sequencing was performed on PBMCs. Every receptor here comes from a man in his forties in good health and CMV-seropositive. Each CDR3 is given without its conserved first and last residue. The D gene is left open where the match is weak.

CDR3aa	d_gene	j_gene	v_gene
ASSYRAYEQY	-	TRBJ2-7	TRBV6-5
AWNPQTV	-	TRBJ1-4	TRBV30
ASSSSGTQPFSF	-	TRBJ1-1	TRBV7-9
ASSLKGLRGQNTEAF	-	TRBJ1-1	TRBV27
ASSGGAGTYEQY	-	TRBJ2-7	TRBV4-2
AWSPLGQGPNEKLF	TRBD1	TRBJ1-4	TRBV30
ASSGQNQPQH	-	TRBJ1-5	TRBV6-1
ASSERDTRSYGYT	-	TRBJ1-2	TRBV6-1
ASSFWGHTGELF	-	TRBJ2-2	TRBV11-2
ASSMDRTTYNEQF	TRBD1	TRBJ2-1	TRBV6-9
ASSLSPGSYNEQF	-	TRBJ2-1	TRBV7-8
AWNLAGGGETQY	TRBD2	TRBJ2-5	TRBV30
ASGLGVGVNTGELF	-	TRBJ2-2	TRBV12-5
ASSLAQGIMWDTEAF	TRBD1	TRBJ1-1	TRBV5-5
AVTIPGGTEAF	TRBD1	TRBJ1-1	TRBV10-3
ASSSQRLAGVEQY	TRBD2	TRBJ2-7	TRBV5-6
AWSGGLQGGGYT	-	TRBJ1-2	TRBV30
ASNQLAGNTGELF	TRBD2	TRBJ2-2	TRBV14
ASSPRTSGGIQSSYNEQF	TRBD2	TRBJ2-1	TRBV5-1
AWSYGVQQY	-	TRBJ2-7	TRBV30